The 9 T cell receptor beta chains given below trace back to one sample, sequenced in a study of vaccination effects on CD4 cells after COVID-19. Cultured cells yielded isolated CD4+ T cells after approximately nine days. Here immunoSEQ multiplex PCR was the method, and the copy in TCRdb shows in-frame clones only, minus some. The sample yields around 40,000 clones, 65% to 70% seen once. The antigens of these receptors remain unknown. This specimen was CD4+ T cells from PBMCs cultured without peptide, taken before COVID-19 vaccination. These receptors originate from a human donor who received a COVID-19 vaccine.

This chain links TRBV5-1 with TRBJ2-7, with unresolved D. The CDR3 is made up of 12 amino acids. Deletions cut 4 bases from V and 3 bases from J, with 8 bases between. Germline V gives CDR1 SGHRS, CDR2 YFSETQ. CDR3 DNA sequence: TGCGCCAGCAGCCAGACCTTCTACGAGCAGTACTTC. Translated: CASSQTFYEQYF.

This clone appeared a single time. The chain combines TRBV30 with TRBJ2-5; TRBD1 might be the D (6 bases). This CDR3 contains 13 residues. The germline V and J ends were trimmed by 3 bases and 1 base, with 9 bases remaining between them. Germline V lookup: CDR1 GTSNPN, CDR2 SVGIG (reference sequence). DNA for the CDR3: TGTGCCTGGAGAAGACAGGCCCAAGAGACCCAGTACTTC. The encoded protein is CAWRRQAQETQYF.

CDR3 DNA: TGCAGTGCTAGAGAGAACTACGAGCAGTACTTC. Protein: CSARENYEQYF. The rearrangement joins TRBV20-1 to TRBJ2-7; D not certain. V was cut by 0 bases and J by 3 bases, with 3 bases left in between. There are 11 residues in the CDR3. Per the germline V gene, CDR1 is DFQATT and CDR2 is SNEGSKA (reference sequence).

J is TRBJ1-1 and V is TRBV5-4; TRBD1 is a possible D gene (5 bases). CDR1 is SGHNT, CDR2 YYREEE, per germline (reference sequence). This CDR3 has 15 amino acids. Trimming pared 4 bases from V and 6 bases from J, leaving 19 bases between. The CDR3 loop is CASSTPDRGVAEAFF. The CDR3 nucleotides are TGTGCCAGCAGCACCCCGGACCGGGGGGTCGCTGAAGCTTTCTTT.

This sequence joins TRBV11-2 and TRBJ1-5; a possible D gene is TRBD1 (6 bases). Germline CDR1 and CDR2: SGHAT and FQNNGV. With 1 base removed from V and 10 bases from J, the gap between germline ends came to 11 bases. The CDR3 sequence is 13 residues long. DNA for the CDR3: TGTGCCAGCAGCTTAGGCCAACAGGGCCCCCAGCATTTT. This sequence encodes CASSLGQQGPQHF.

The chain couples TRBV19 to TRBJ2-5; TRBD1 might be the D (5 bases). Trimming pared 1 base from V and 4 bases from J, leaving 13 bases between. This CDR3 spans 15 amino acids. Germline V CDR1 and CDR2: LNHDA, SQIVND (reference sequence). Here the CDR3 DNA reads TGTGCCAGTAGTATAGGCGGTAGCAGGGCAGAGACCCAGTACTTC. Translating it yields CASSIGGSRAETQYF. Supplemented by reference TRBV19 and TRBJ2-5, the full variable domain reads DGGITQSPKYLFRKEGQNVTLSCEQNLNHDAMYWYRQDPGQGLRLIYYSQIVNDFQKGDIAEGYSVSREKKESFPLTVTSAQKNPTAFYLCASSIGGSRAETQYFGPGTRLLVL.

About this clone itself: A read error may account for a junction end that differs from germline. The rearrangement links TRBV15 to TRBJ2-1, with 13 bases that match TRBD2. CDR1 is LNHNV and CDR2 is YYDKDF in the germline V gene (reference sequence). The CDR3 length is 14 residues. The CDR3 bases are TGTGCCACCAGCACTCGGACTAGCGGGAGAGTTTTGCTCTTC. This gives the protein CATSTRTSGRVLLF.

This chain joins TRBV21-1 and TRBJ2-6; the table's TRBD1 call for D was not verified on the DNA. TRBV21-1 is an annotated pseudogene. This CDR3 region has 17 residues. CDR3: CASSKLTGEERANVLTF. The CDR3 coding sequence is TGTGCCAGCAGCAAACTCACAGGGGAGGAGAGGGCCAACGTCCTGACTTTC.

J is TRBJ2-7 and V is TRBV6-5, with 7 bases matching TRBD1. V lost 7 bases, J lost 3 bases, and 12 bases stayed unmatched. The CDR3 sequence is 15 residues long. The germline CDR1 and CDR2 sequences are MNHEY and SVGAGI. The CDR3 reads CASTALTGALYEQYF. CDR3 DNA sequence: TGTGCCAGCACTGCTCTCACAGGGGCCCTCTACGAGCAGTACTTC.